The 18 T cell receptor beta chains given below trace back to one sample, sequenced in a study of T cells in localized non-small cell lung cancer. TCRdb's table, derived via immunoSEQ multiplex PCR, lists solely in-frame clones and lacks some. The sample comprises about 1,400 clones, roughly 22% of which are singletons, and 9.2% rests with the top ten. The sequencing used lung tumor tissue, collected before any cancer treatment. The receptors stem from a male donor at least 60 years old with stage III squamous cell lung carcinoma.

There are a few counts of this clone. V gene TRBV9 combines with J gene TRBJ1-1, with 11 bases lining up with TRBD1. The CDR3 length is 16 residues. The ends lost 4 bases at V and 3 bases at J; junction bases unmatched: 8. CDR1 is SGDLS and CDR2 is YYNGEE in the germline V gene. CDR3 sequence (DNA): TGTGCCAGCAGCCGGGACAGGGGGTTAGGTGACACTGAAGCTTTCTTT. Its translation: CASSRDRGLGDTEAFF. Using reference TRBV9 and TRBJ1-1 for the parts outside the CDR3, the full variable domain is DSGVTQTPKHLITATGQRVTLRCSPRSGDLSVYWYQQSLDQGLQFLIQYYNGEERAKGNILERFSAQQFPDLHSELNLSSLELGDSALYFCASSRDRGLGDTEAFFGQGTRLTVV.

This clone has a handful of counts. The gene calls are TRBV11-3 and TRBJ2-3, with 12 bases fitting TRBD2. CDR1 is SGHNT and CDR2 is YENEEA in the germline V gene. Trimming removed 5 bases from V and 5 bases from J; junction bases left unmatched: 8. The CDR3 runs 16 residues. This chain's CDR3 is CASSLASGGAGDTQYF. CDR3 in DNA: TGTGCCAGCAGCCTCGCTAGCGGGGGGGCCGGAGATACGCAGTATTTT.

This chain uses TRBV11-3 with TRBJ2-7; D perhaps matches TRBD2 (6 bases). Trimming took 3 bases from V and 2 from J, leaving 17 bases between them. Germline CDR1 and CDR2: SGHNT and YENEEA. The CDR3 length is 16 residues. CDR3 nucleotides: TGTGCCAGCAGCTTGGCGGGACGGAATACCGCCTACGAGCAGTACTTC. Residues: CASSLAGRNTAYEQYF.

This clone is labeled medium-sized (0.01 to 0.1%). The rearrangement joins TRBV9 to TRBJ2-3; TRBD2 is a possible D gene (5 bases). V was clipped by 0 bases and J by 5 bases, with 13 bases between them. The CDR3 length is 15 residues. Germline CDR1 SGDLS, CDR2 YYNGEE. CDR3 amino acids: CASSVEGRGLDTQYF. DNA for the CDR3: TGTGCCAGCAGCGTAGAAGGGCGAGGGCTAGATACGCAGTATTTT.

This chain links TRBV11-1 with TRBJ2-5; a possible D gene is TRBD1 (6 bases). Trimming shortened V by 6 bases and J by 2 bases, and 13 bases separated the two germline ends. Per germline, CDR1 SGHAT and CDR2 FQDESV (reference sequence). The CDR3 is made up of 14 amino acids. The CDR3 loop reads CASSEGHTQETQYF. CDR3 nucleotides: TGTGCCAGCAGTGAGGGACACACACAAGAGACCCAGTACTTC.

The CDR3 region is CASGWDRANTGELFF. The CDR3 region has the DNA TGTGCTAGTGGTTGGGACAGAGCGAACACCGGGGAGCTGTTTTTT. V gene TRBV12-5 combines with J gene TRBJ2-2; TRBD1 matches 7 bases. CDR3 length equals 15 residues. Germline CDR1 reads LGHNT; CDR2 reads FRNRAP. V trimming: 4 bases; J trimming: 0 bases; junction bases outside the gene matches: 2.

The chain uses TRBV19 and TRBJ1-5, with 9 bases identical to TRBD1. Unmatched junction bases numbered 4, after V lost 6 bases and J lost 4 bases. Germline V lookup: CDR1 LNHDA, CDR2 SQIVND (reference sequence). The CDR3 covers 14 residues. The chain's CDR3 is CASRTGTGNQPQHF. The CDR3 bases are TGTGCCAGTAGGACCGGGACAGGGAATCAGCCCCAGCATTTT.

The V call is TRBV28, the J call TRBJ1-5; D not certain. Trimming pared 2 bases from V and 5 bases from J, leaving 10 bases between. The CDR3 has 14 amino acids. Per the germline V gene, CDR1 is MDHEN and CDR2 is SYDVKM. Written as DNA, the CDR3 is TGTGCCAGCAGTTTAGTGGGCCCGGATCAGCCCCAGCATTTT. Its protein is CASSLVGPDQPQHF.

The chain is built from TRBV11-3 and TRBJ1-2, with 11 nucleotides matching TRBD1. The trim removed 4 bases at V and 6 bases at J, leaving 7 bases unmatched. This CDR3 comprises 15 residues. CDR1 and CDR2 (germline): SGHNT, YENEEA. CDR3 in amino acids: CASSSWDRGSHGYTF. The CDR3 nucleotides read TGTGCCAGCAGCTCTTGGGACAGGGGGAGTCATGGCTACACCTTC.

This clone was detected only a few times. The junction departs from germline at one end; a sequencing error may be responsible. This CDR3 is CAISNRDRGNYGYTF. In DNA form, the CDR3 reads TGTGCCATCAGTAACCGGGACAGGGGGAACTATGGCTACACCTTC. The V and J genes are TRBV6-8 and TRBJ1-2; 11 bases align to TRBD1. Germline V gives CDR1 MNHGY, CDR2 SAAAGT. The CDR3 length is 15 residues.

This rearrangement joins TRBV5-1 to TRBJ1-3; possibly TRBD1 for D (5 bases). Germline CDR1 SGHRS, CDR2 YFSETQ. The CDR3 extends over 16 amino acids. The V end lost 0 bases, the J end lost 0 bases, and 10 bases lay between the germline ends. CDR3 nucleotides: TGCGCCAGCAGCTTGGCTGGTGGGGCCTCTGGAAACACCATATATTTT. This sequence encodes CASSLAGGASGNTIYF.

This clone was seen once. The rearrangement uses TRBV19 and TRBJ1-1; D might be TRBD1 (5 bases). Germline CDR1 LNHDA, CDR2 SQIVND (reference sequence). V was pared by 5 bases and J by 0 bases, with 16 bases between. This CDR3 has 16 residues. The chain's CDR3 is CASSPDQGQMNTEAFF. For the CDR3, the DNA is TGTGCCAGTAGTCCGGATCAGGGCCAAATGAACACTGAAGCTTTCTTT.

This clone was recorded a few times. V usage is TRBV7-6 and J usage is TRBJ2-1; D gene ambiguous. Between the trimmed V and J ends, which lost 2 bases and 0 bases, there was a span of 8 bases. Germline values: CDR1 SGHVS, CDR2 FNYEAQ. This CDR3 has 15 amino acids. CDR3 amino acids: CASSLYGLSYNEQFF. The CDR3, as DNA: TGTGCCAGCAGCTTATACGGCCTCTCCTACAATGAGCAGTTCTTC.

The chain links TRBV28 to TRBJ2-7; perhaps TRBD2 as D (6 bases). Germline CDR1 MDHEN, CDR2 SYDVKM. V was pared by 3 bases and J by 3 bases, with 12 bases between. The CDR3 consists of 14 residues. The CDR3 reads CASSFGGDYYEQYF. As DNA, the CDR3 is TGTGCCAGCAGTTTCGGAGGGGATTACTACGAGCAGTACTTC. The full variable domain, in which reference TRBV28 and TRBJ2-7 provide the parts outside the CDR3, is DVKVTQSSRYLVKRTGEKVFLECVQDMDHENMFWYRQDPGLGLRLIYFSYDVKMKEKGDIPEGYSVSREKKERFSLILESASTNQTSMYLCASSFGGDYYEQYFGPGTRLTVT.

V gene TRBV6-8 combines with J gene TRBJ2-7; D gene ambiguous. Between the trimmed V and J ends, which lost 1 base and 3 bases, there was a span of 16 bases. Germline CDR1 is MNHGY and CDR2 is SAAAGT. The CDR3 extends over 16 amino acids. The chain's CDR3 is CASSYFFDLGNYEQYF. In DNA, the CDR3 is TGTGCCAGCAGTTACTTCTTTGACTTAGGGAACTACGAGCAGTACTTC.

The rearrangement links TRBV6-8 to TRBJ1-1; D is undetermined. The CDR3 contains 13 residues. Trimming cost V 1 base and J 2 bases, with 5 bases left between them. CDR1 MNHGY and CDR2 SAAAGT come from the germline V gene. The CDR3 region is CASSYYPNTEAFF. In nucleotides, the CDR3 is TGTGCCAGCAGTTACTATCCAAACACTGAAGCTTTCTTT.

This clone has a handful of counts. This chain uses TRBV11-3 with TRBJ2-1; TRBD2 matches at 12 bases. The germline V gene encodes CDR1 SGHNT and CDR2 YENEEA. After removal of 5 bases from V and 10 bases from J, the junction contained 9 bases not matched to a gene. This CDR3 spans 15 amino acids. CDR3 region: CASSQASGGAGEQFF. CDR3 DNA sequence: TGTGCCAGCAGCCAAGCTAGCGGGGGGGCTGGGGAGCAGTTCTTC. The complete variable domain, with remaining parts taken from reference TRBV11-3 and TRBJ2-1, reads EAGVVQSPRYKIIEKKQPVAFWCNPISGHNTLYWYLQNLGQGPELLIRYENEEAVDDSQLPKDRFSAERLKGVDSTLKIQPAELGDSAVYLCASSQASGGAGEQFFGPGTRLTVL.

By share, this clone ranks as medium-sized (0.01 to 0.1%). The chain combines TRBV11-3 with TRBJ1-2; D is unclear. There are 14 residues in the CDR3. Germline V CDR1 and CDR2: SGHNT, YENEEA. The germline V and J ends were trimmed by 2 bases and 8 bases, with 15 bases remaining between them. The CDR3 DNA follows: TGTGCCAGCAGCTTAAACTTCGTCGGGCGAGGCTACACCTTC. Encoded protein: CASSLNFVGRGYTF.